These 5 T cell receptor beta chains share one sample of origin, sequenced in a study of T cell repertoires in cytomegalovirus infection (dated by TCRdb to the late 2010s). Sequencing was carried out with an Illumina HiSeq 1500. Using fastp trimming at Q25 and MiXCR clonotype assembly, TCRdb reanalyzed the public sequencing data and kept in-frame beta chains. Rows matching on CDR3 protein sequence are summarized as one entry with the most common DNA and genes. The sample has 130,000 or so distinct CDR3 sequences on record, about 6% of them singletons. Together, the top ten hold about 20% of the sample. The sequenced sample consisted of PBMCs. These receptors came from a human donor in good health (CMV status not recorded). Some clones in this sample may be carry-over from other donors' samples.

This clonotype was found many times. This sequence joins TRBV29-1 and TRBJ2-3; D perhaps matches TRBD1 (6 bases). The CDR3 has 14 residues. CDR1 and CDR2 from the germline V gene are SQVTM and ANQGSEA. The germline V and J ends were trimmed by 7 bases and 4 bases, with 18 bases remaining between them. CDR3 DNA sequence: TGCAGCGCAGAAGGGGATAGACAGGCAGATACGCAGTATTTT. Amino acid sequence: CSAEGDRQADTQYF.

The table lists this clonotype with many counts. This chain links TRBV4-1 with TRBJ2-1; D is possibly TRBD2 (7 bases). Germline values: CDR1 MGHRA, CDR2 YSYEKL. V was clipped by 1 base and J by 4 bases, with 11 bases between them. The CDR3 is 15 amino acids. The CDR3 sequence is CASSQVRGGYNEQFF. The CDR3 bases are TGCGCCAGCAGCCAAGTGAGGGGGGGGTACAATGAGCAGTTCTTC.

This clonotype has at least ten counts. The rearrangement links TRBV19 to TRBJ1-1; D is ambiguous. V gave up 5 bases and J gave up 0 bases, with 10 bases separating them. The CDR3 has 14 amino acids. From germline, CDR1 is LNHDA and CDR2 SQIVND (reference sequence). In nucleotides, the CDR3 is TGTGCCAGTAGTGTTCTCGGGATGAACACTGAAGCTTTCTTT. Protein: CASSVLGMNTEAFF.

The sample holds many counts of this clonotype. The genes are TRBV7-2 and TRBJ2-3; TRBD2 matches 9 bases. The V gene's germline CDR1 is SGHTA and CDR2 FQGNSA. This CDR3 spans 14 amino acids. V shed 2 bases, J shed 6 bases, and the junction held 3 bases outside the gene matches. The CDR3 sequence: CASSLQSGGDTQYF. DNA of the CDR3: TGTGCCAGCAGCTTACAAAGCGGGGGGGATACGCAGTATTTT.

This clonotype showed up many times. The V gene is TRBV7-6, the J gene TRBJ2-3, with a tentative D call TRBD1 (6 bases). V gave up 4 bases and J gave up 2 bases, with 13 bases separating them. This CDR3 has 15 residues. The germline V gene encodes CDR1 SGHVS and CDR2 FNYEAQ. The DNA of the CDR3 is TGTGCCAGCAGCTCCCCCGGACAGAACACAGATACGCAGTATTTT. This sequence encodes CASSSPGQNTDTQYF.